This TCR beta chain is from a study of OX40 agonist ivuxolimab in advanced cancers. General study points: There was clonal expansion of CD4+ and CD8+ blood T cells by week 6 at 0.1 to 3.0 mg/kg.

TCRdb keeps only in-frame clones here, not all; method: immunoSEQ multiplex PCR. The data contain fewer than 90,000 clones, about 88% of them seen just once; the ten biggest clones take up approximately 0.28%. In regard to this clone: The antigen is undetermined. Additional DNA sequences in this sample encode the identical CDR3.

The TCR sequence derives from an adult with an advanced solid tumor such as melanoma, head and neck, liver or kidney cancer. The sequenced sample was CD4+ or CD8+ T cells sorted from blood, obtained in a trial of the OX40 agonist ivuxolimab.

The CDR3 DNA reads TGTGCCACCAGCAGAGAAGGGGGCAATCAGCCCCAGCATTTT. This codes for CATSREGGNQPQHF. The chain has TRBV15 and TRBJ1-5, with D tentatively TRBD1 (5 bases). Germline CDR1 and CDR2: LNHNV and YYDKDF (reference sequence). The V end was cut by 0 bases, the J end by 2 bases, with 5 bases between. The CDR3 is 14 amino acids.